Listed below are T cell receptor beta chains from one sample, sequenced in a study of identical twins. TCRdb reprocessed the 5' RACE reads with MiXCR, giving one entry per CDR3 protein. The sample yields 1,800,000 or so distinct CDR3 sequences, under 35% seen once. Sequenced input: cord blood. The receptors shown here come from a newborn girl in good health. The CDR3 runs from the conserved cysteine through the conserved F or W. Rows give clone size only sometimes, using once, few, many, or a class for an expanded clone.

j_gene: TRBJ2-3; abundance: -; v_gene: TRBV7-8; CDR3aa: CASSRPRTGIDTQYF
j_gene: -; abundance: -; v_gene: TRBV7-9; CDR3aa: CASSPSGSYNEQYF
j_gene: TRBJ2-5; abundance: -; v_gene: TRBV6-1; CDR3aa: CASSDRVKGQKTQYF
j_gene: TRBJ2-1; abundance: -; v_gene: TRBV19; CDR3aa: CASSRASGGSYNEQFF
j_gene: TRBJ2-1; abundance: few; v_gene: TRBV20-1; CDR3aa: CSASRTSGVSYNEQFF
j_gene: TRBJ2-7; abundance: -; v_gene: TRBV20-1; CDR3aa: CSARLPAGFWYEQYF
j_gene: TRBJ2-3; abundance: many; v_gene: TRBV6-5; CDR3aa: CASSYKRYSVSTDTQYF
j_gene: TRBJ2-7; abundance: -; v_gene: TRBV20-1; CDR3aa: CSASDTSAFEQYF
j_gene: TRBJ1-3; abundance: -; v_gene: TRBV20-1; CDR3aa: CSASRGDPTSGNTIYF
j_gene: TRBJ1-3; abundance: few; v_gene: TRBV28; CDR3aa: CASSPTSGPGNTIYF
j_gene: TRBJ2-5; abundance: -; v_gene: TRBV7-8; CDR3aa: CASTNSGQETQYF
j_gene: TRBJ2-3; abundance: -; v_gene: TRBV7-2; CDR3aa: CASSLSTSGLPDTQYF
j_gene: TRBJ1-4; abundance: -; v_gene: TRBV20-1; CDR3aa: CSASRPGGNEKLFF
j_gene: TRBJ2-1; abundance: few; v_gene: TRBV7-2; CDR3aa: CASSLGGSFSYNEQFF
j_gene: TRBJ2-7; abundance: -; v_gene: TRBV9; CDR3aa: CASSERGYSYEQYF
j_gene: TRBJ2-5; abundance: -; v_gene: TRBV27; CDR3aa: CASRTGQTGRDEQYF
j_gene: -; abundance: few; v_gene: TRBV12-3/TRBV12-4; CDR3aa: CASSSPGAYNEQYF
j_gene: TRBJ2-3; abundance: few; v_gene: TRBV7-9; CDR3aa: CASSLQGSGTDTQYF
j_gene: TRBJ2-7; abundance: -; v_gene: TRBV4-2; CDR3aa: CASSRVSTGDGYEQYF
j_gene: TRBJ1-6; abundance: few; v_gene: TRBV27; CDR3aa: CASTIQASSYNSPLHF
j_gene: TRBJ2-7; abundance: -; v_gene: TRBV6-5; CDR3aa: CASSSTETGGKEGYEQYF
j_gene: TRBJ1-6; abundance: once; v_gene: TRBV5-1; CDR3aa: CAISLDRVASLHF
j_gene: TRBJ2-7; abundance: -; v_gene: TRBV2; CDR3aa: CASFGQGEQYF
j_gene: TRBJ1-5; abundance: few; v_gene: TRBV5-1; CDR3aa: CASSLPDSNQPQHF
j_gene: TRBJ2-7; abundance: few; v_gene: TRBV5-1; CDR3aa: CASSLSGGAGYEQYF
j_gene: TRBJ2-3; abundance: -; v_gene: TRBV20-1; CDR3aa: CSARALAGSTDTQYF
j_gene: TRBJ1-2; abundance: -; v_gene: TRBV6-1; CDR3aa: CASSKTGLYGYTF
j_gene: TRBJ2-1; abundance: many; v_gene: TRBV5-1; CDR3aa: CASSLLLAVNEQFF
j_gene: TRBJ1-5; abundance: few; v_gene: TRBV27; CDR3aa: CASSFPPWGAGNQPQHF
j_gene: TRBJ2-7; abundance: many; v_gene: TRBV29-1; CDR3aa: CSTGGSYEQYF